Shown below are 16 T cell receptor beta chains from a single sample sequenced in a study of blood T cells in healthy people across ages. Through a sample-barcoded 5' primer and a J-beta primer mix, a second PCR was run for roughly 6 to 11 cycles. A single record per CDR3 protein comes from TCRdb applying MiXCR to the 5' RACE reads. The profile shows about 770,000 distinct CDR3 sequences, around 45% of them singletons. Material for sequencing was blood. The receptors were gathered from a man in his 60s in good health.

This clonotype showed up just a few times. The CDR3 region is CASSLGTDRGETQYF. The CDR3 nucleotides are TGTGCCAGCAGCTTAGGCACGGACAGGGGGGAGACCCAGTACTTC. V is TRBV7-9 and J is TRBJ2-5; TRBD1 agrees at 10 bases. The CDR3 runs 15 residues. The trim removed 1 base at V and 5 bases at J, leaving 4 bases unmatched. CDR1 is SEHNR, CDR2 FQNEAQ, per germline (reference sequence).

The V gene is TRBV6-5, the J gene TRBJ2-5; D is unclear. This CDR3 spans 12 amino acids. CDR1 is MNHEY and CDR2 is SVGAGI in the germline V gene. Trimming cost V 5 bases and J 4 bases, with 8 bases left between them. The CDR3 protein is CASSPASETQYF. CDR3 bases: TGTGCCAGCAGTCCAGCATCAGAGACCCAGTACTTC.

This chain uses TRBV5-6 with TRBJ1-1; D unclear. The CDR3 totals 13 residues. Trimming left V 1 base short and J 5 bases short, with 9 bases between. Germline assignment: CDR1 SGHDT and CDR2 YYEEEE. CDR3 DNA sequence: TGTGCCAGCAGCTTGCCGGAAAGGACTGAAGCTTTCTTT. This gives the protein CASSLPERTEAFF.

The J gene is TRBJ2-5, the V gene TRBV6-5; D is uncertain. Between the trimmed V and J ends, which lost 2 bases and 6 bases, there was a span of 4 bases. Germline V gene data show CDR1 as MNHEY and CDR2 as SVGAGI. This CDR3 is 11 amino acids long. CDR3 sequence: CASSYRQTQYF. The CDR3 coding sequence is TGTGCCAGCAGTTACCGTCAGACCCAGTACTTC.

The rearrangement uses TRBV5-1 and TRBJ2-2; 7 nucleotides agree with TRBD1. The CDR3 is 16 residues long. The J segment lost 4 bases and the V segment lost 4 bases, leaving 10 bases of the junction unmatched. Germline CDR1 reads SGHRS; CDR2 reads YFSETQ. CDR3 nucleotide sequence: TGCGCCAGCAGCAACCCCCGGGACAGCTTCACCGGGGAGCTGTTTTTT. Translation: CASSNPRDSFTGELFF. Full variable domain (missing parts from reference TRBV5-1 and TRBJ2-2): KAGVTQTPRYLIKTRGQQVTLSCSPISGHRSVSWYQQTPGQGLQFLFEYFSETQRNKGNFPGRFSGRQFSNSRSEMNVSTLELGDSALYLCASSNPRDSFTGELFFGEGSRLTVL.

There are a few counts of this clonotype. The chain recombines TRBV7-9 with TRBJ2-5; 8 positions agree with TRBD1. V shed 0 bases, J shed 11 bases, and the junction held 8 bases outside the gene matches. The CDR3 is made up of 14 amino acids. Germline assignment: CDR1 SEHNR and CDR2 FQNEAQ (reference sequence). DNA of the CDR3: TGTGCCAGCAGCTTAGCGCAGGGGGCCGGGGAGCAGTACTTC. Its protein product is CASSLAQGAGEQYF.

This clonotype has more than one count but fewer than ten. V and J are TRBV6-5 and TRBJ1-6; D gene unclear. V lost 0 bases and J lost 10, with 10 bases in between. Germline values: CDR1 MNHEY, CDR2 SVGAGI. This CDR3 has 14 residues. CDR3 protein: CASSYSLPGSPLHF. The CDR3 nucleotides read TGTGCCAGCAGTTACTCGTTGCCCGGATCACCCCTCCACTTT.

This clonotype was seen many times. The V call is TRBV10-3, the J call TRBJ2-5; 11 nucleotides align to TRBD2. CDR1 and CDR2 from the germline V gene are ENHRY and SYGVKD. The CDR3 totals 16 residues. Germline trimming cut 3 bases from V and 2 bases from J; bases unmatched to any gene: 5. CDR3 DNA: TGTGCCATCAGTGAAGCGGGACTAGCGGAACAAGAGACCCAGTACTTC. Protein: CAISEAGLAEQETQYF.

As concerns this clonotype: At one end the junction does not follow the germline gene, possibly because of a read error. The chain employs TRBV2 and TRBJ2-1; D uncertain. Germline V CDR1 and CDR2: SNHLY, FYNNEI. The CDR3 consists of 15 residues. The CDR3 spells CASSATQEVYNKQFF. The DNA for the CDR3 is TGTGCCAGCAGTGCAACCCAAGAGGTCTACAATAAGCAGTTCTTC.

About this clonotype itself: A much larger clone is a single base away; this may be a read error. This chain links TRBV2 with TRBJ1-2; weak D call: TRBD1 (5 bases). Trimming removed 7 bases at V and 9 bases at J, with 15 bases between. The CDR3 extends over 12 amino acids. The germline V gene has CDR1 SNHLY and CDR2 FYNNEI. The CDR3 region is CASTTATVCYTF. The CDR3 DNA is TGTGCCAGCACCACCGCGACAGTTTGCTACACCTTC.

The rearrangement joins TRBV10-3 to TRBJ2-7; 7 bases align to TRBD2. CDR1 is ENHRY and CDR2 is SYGVKD in the germline V gene. V was clipped by 6 bases and J by 1 base; unmatched bases: 9. This CDR3 spans 15 amino acids. The CDR3 sequence: CAIRGSGANSYEQYF. The CDR3 bases are TGTGCCATCAGGGGGAGCGGGGCCAATTCCTACGAGCAGTACTTC.

There are a few counts of this clonotype. The CDR3 is CASSPRGTRLDTQYF. CDR3 nucleotides: TGTGCCAGCAGCCCGCGCGGGACTAGACTTGATACGCAGTATTTT. This chain uses TRBV9 with TRBJ2-3, with 8 bases fitting TRBD2. Germline V gene sequence: CDR1 SGDLS, CDR2 YYNGEE. The V gene end was trimmed by 4 bases and the J gene end by 6 bases; junction bases not matched to a gene: 10. CDR3 length: 15 amino acids.

This clonotype was counted only a few times. V and J are TRBV29-1 and TRBJ1-2; D is uncertain. Germline V gene sequence: CDR1 SQVTM, CDR2 ANQGSEA. V dropped 3 bases and J dropped 4 bases, with 9 bases sitting between them. The CDR3 totals 12 residues. In DNA, the CDR3 is TGCAGCGTTGATCTTGACATCTATGGCTACACCTTC. Encoded protein: CSVDLDIYGYTF. Full variable domain (rest looked up from reference TRBV29-1 and TRBJ1-2): SAVISQKPSRDICQRGTSLTIQCQVDSQVTMMFWYRQQPGQSLTLIATANQGSEATYESGFVIDKFPISRPNLTFSTLTVSNMSPEDSSIYLCSVDLDIYGYTFGSGTRLTVV.

This clonotype was detected only once. The chain couples TRBV6-5 to TRBJ1-6, with D possibly TRBD1 on 5 matching bases. Germline values: CDR1 MNHEY, CDR2 SVGAGI. V was shortened by 0 bases and J by 0 bases, with 9 bases between the two germline ends. This CDR3 contains 17 residues. CDR3 DNA: TGTGCCAGCAGTTACTCGGGGGGGAGCTCCTATAATTCACCCCTCCACTTT. This sequence encodes CASSYSGGSSYNSPLHF.

The count of this clonotype is one. The chain joins TRBV20-1 to TRBJ2-4; D is ambiguous. Gene TRBJ2-7 matches the end of the DNA better, so the J call may be wrong. This CDR3 has 13 residues. Germline CDR1 and CDR2: DFQATT and SNEGSKA (reference sequence). CDR3 sequence reads: CSASGRTPGEQYF. The CDR3 nucleotides read TGCAGTGCTAGCGGCAGGACCCCCGGCGAGCAGTACTTC.

Of note for this clonotype: An end of the junction differs from the germline gene, which may be a read error. This chain joins TRBV28 and TRBJ1-5; the D gene is possibly TRBD1 (5 bases). In germline, CDR1 is MDHEN, CDR2 SYDVKM. This CDR3 has 12 amino acids. The CDR3 DNA follows: TGTGCTAGCAGGGTTCGCAATCAGCCCCAGCATTTT. It encodes CASRVRNQPQHF.